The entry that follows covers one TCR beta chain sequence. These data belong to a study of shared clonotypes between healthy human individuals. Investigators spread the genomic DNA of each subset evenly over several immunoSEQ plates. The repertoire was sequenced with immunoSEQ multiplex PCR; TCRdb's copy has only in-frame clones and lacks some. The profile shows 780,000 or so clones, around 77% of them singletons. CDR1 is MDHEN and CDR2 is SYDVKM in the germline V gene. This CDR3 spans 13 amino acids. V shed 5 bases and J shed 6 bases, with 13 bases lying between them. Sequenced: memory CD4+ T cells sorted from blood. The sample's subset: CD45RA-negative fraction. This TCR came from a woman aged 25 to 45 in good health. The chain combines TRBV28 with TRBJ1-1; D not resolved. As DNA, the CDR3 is TGTGCCAGCAGTCCTCAGATCTGGGCTGAAGCTTTCTTT. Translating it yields CASSPQIWAEAFF.